This T cell receptor beta chain is from a study of cytomegalovirus exposure and HLA in healthy donors. Primers for the PCR totalled 60 Vbeta and 13 Jbeta. The assay was immunoSEQ multiplex PCR, and TCRdb's table has in-frame clones only and misses some. The sample holds 55,000 to 65,000 clones, 80% seen once. Unmatched junction bases numbered 5, after V lost 5 bases and J lost 5 bases. CDR3 length equals 15 residues. In germline, CDR1 is SGHRS, CDR2 YFSETQ. Sequencing input: PBMCs. V usage is TRBV5-1 and J usage is TRBJ2-2; 11 nucleotides line up with TRBD2. The sequence was collected from a woman between 35 and 50 years old in good health and CMV-seronegative. The CDR3 DNA is TGCGCCAGCAGGGCCGGGACTAGCGGAACCGGGGAGCTGTTTTTT. This translates into CASRAGTSGTGELFF.